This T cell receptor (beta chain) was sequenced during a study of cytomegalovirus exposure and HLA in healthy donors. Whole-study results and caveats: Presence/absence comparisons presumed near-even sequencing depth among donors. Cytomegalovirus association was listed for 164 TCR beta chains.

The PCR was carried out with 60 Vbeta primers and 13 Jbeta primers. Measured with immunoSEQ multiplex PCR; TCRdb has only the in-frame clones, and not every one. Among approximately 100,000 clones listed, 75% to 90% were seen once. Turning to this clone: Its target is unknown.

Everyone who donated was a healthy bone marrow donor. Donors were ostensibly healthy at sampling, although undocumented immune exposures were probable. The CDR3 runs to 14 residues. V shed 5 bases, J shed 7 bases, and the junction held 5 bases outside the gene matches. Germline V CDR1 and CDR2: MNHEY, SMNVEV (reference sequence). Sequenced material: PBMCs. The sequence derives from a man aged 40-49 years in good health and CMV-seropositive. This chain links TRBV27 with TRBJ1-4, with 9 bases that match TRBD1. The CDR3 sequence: CASSLQGAGEKLFF. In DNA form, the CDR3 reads TGTGCCAGCAGTCTACAGGGGGCGGGTGAAAAACTGTTTTTT.